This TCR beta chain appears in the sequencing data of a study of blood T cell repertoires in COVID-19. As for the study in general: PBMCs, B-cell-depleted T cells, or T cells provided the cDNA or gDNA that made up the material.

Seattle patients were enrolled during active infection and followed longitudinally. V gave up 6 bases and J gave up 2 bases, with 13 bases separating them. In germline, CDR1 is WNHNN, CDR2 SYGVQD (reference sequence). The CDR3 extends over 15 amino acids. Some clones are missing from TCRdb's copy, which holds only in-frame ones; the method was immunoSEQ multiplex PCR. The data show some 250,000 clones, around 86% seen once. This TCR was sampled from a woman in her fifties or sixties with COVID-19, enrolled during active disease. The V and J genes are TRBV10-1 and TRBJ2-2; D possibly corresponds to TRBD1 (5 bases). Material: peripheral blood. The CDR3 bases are TGCGCCAGCAGCAAGGGGTCGGTAAACACCGGGGAGCTGTTTTTT. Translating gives CASSKGSVNTGELFF.